This TCR beta chain comes out of a study of blood T cell repertoires in COVID-19. Study as a whole: The United States, Italy and Spain were the sources of the acute and convalescent COVID-19 samples. T cells, B-cell-depleted T cells, or PBMCs provided the cDNA or gDNA that served as material.

The CDR3 consists of 14 residues. CDR1 and CDR2 from the germline V gene are SGHRS and YFSETQ. V lost 4 bases and J lost 5; bases outside the gene matches: 6. Original processing notes: Amplification of reference gene primers was used by the study to estimate nucleated cell counts. Data came from immunoSEQ multiplex PCR; TCRdb stores just in-frame clones and leaves some out. Clone size and the V and J calls come from that table; the DNA yielded D and trimming. This table holds about 340,000 clones, over 70% found once. The TCR was taken from a man aged 25-45 years with active or convalescent COVID-19. The sequencing input was peripheral blood. The chain carries TRBV5-1 and TRBJ2-5, with 9 bases fitting TRBD1. The DNA of the CDR3 is TGCGCCAGCAGCACCGGGACAGGGACGGAGACCCAGTACTTC. This translates into CASSTGTGTETQYF.